These T cell receptor beta chains were read from a single sample in a study of blood T cell repertoires in COVID-19. TCRdb's table, derived via immunoSEQ multiplex PCR, lists solely in-frame clones and lacks some. The top ten clones hold 3.5% to 5% of a sample with about 39,000 clones, around 85% of them seen once. Sequences were obtained from peripheral blood. These receptor sequences come from a man in his 60s with acute or convalescent COVID-19. Each CDR3 is given with its conserved first and last residue. A D gene is named only where the DNA matches it firmly. Not all rows give a size; the values are once, few, many and, for expanded clones, a class.

len	d_gene	abundance	v_gene	j_gene	CDR3nt	CDR3aa
16	TRBD1	-	TRBV19	TRBJ1-1	TGTGCCAGTAGGGGGACAGGGGGCATTACGAACACTGAAGCTTTCTTT	CASRGTGGITNTEAFF
12	TRBD2	once	TRBV3-1/TRBV3-2	TRBJ2-1	TGTGCCAGCAGTCCTAGCGGGAGAATGCAGTTCTTC	CASSPSGRMQFF
15	TRBD1	few	TRBV5-4	TRBJ1-5	TGTGCCAGCAGCTTGGGGGGACAGAGCAATCAGCCCCAGCATTTT	CASSLGGQSNQPQHF
16	TRBD2	-	TRBV11-2	TRBJ2-7	TGTGCCAGCAGCCAGACGGGGGGACTAGCGAGTTTTGGGCAGTACTTC	CASSQTGGLASFGQYF
14	-	few	TRBV5-1	TRBJ1-3	TGCGCCAGCACCGGCGGGGGATCTGGAAACACCATATATTTT	CASTGGGSGNTIYF
17	-	-	TRBV27	TRBJ1-6	TGTGCCAGCAGCGCCGTGGGCGACAGGAGAGGGGATTCACCCCTCCACTTT	CASSAVGDRRGDSPLHF
13	TRBD1	-	TRBV2	TRBJ2-2	TGTGCCAGCAGCGGACAGGGTGGTGGGGAGCTGTTTTTT	CASSGQGGGELFF
15	-	-	TRBV7-2	TRBJ1-1	TGTGCCAGCAGCCTACTCAGGGCCGGGAACACTGAAGCTTTCTTT	CASSLLRAGNTEAFF
13	-	-	TRBV6-6	TRBJ2-2	TGTGCCAGCAGCGATAACGGGGACGGGGAGCTGTTTTTT	CASSDNGDGELFF
16	-	-	TRBV28	TRBJ2-3	TGTGCCAGCAGTTTCGCGGGGGCAAACCCCACAGATACGCAGTATTTT	CASSFAGANPTDTQYF
14	-	-	TRBV5-1	TRBJ2-5	TGCGCCAGCAGCTTCAGCGTGGCACAAGAGACCCAGTACTTC	CASSFSVAQETQYF
13	-	-	TRBV28	TRBJ1-1	TGTGCCAGCAGATCCACGGTAACGGCTGAAGCTTTCTTT	CASRSTVTAEAFF
13	-	-	TRBV27	TRBJ2-7	TGTGCCAGCAGTTTAGGTCAGACCTACGAGCAGTACTTC	CASSLGQTYEQYF
16	TRBD1	-	TRBV9	TRBJ2-7	TGTGCCAGCAGCGTAGGCGTAGGAGGGGGACAGGTCGAGCAGTACTTC	CASSVGVGGGQVEQYF
15	TRBD2	-	TRBV28	TRBJ2-2	TGTGCCAGCAGGGGGGGAGGGTCGAACACCGGGGAGCTGTTTTTT	CASRGGGSNTGELFF
14	TRBD1	-	TRBV30	TRBJ1-1	TGTGCCTGGAAGTACTTAGGGACAGGCACTGAAGCTTTCTTT	CAWKYLGTGTEAFF
14	TRBD2	medium-sized	TRBV3-1/TRBV3-2	TRBJ2-7	TGTGCCAGCAGCGCCGGACTAGCAAGGTACGAGCAGTACTTC	CASSAGLARYEQYF
19	-	-	TRBV9	TRBJ2-6	TGTGCCAGCAGCGTAGAAGGAGGAGGGAGACAAGCAGGGGCCAACGTCCTGACTTTC	CASSVEGGGRQAGANVLTF
16	-	-	TRBV28	TRBJ2-3	TGTGCCAGCAGTTTAGGCCTGACAGTGGGCACAGATACGCAGTATTTT	CASSLGLTVGTDTQYF
16	TRBD2	-	TRBV6-1	TRBJ2-3	TGTGCCAGCAGGGAAACCCTAGCGGGAAAAACAGATACGCAGTATTTT	CASRETLAGKTDTQYF
15	TRBD2	medium-sized	TRBV11-1	TRBJ2-1	TGTGCCAGCAGCTTTAGCGGGAGTGCCTACAATGAGCAGTTCTTC	CASSFSGSAYNEQFF
16	-	-	TRBV7-9	TRBJ2-3	TGTGCCAGCAGCCCCTTTCGGCTGGGCCGCACAGATACGCAGTATTTT	CASSPFRLGRTDTQYF
15	TRBD1	-	TRBV7-7	TRBJ2-2	TGTGCTAGCAGCTCGGGACAGGCATTCACCGGGGAGCTGTTTTTT	CASSSGQAFTGELFF
12	-	-	TRBV6-5	TRBJ1-1	TGTGCCAGTTCCTCGGGGAACACTGAAGCTTTCTTT	CASSSGNTEAFF
14	TRBD1	few	TRBV3-1/TRBV3-2	TRBJ1-6	TGTGCCAGCAGCCCTTTAGGACAGGACTCACCCCTCCACTTT	CASSPLGQDSPLHF
15	-	-	TRBV3-1/TRBV3-2	TRBJ2-6	TGTGCCAGCAGCCAACTTTCGGGGGGGGCCAACGTCCTGACTTTC	CASSQLSGGANVLTF
14	-	-	TRBV6-5	TRBJ2-3	TGTGCCAGCAGTTACGGGCGTGGGCCAGATACGCAGTATTTT	CASSYGRGPDTQYF
19	TRBD2	-	TRBV30	TRBJ2-2	TGTGCCTGTCTTTCCGTGTGGACTAGCGGGGGGACGAACACCGGGGAGCTGTTTTTT	CACLSVWTSGGTNTGELFF
13	TRBD1	-	TRBV6-6	TRBJ1-2	TGTGCCAGCAGTGACCCACAGGGGAGTGGCTACACCTTC	CASSDPQGSGYTF
19	TRBD2	-	TRBV5-1	TRBJ2-1	TGCGCCAGCAGCTTGAGAGCGGGGGGATACCACAGTGAAGACAATGAGCAGTTCTTC	CASSLRAGGYHSEDNEQFF
14	TRBD1	-	TRBV27	TRBJ2-7	TGTGCCAGCAGTTTACCGGGACAGGGAAACGAGCAGTACTTC	CASSLPGQGNEQYF
16	-	-	TRBV9	TRBJ1-1	TGTGCCAGCAGCCCCCAAGCCGGGACAACGAACACTGAAGCTTTCTTT	CASSPQAGTTNTEAFF
14	-	-	TRBV9	TRBJ2-3	TGTGCCAGCAGCGTACGACAGTACACAGATACGCAGTATTTT	CASSVRQYTDTQYF
15	-	-	TRBV5-6	TRBJ2-7	TGTGCCAGCAGCTTGGGTTTGGGCAGCTCCTACGAGCAGTACTTC	CASSLGLGSSYEQYF
14	-	-	TRBV2	TRBJ2-3	TGTGCCAGCAGTGGGCTAGCTAGTAAGGATACGCAGTATTTT	CASSGLASKDTQYF
15	-	-	TRBV18	TRBJ1-2	TGTGCCAGCTCACCACCTACTCCCATTAACTATGGCTACACCTTC	CASSPPTPINYGYTF